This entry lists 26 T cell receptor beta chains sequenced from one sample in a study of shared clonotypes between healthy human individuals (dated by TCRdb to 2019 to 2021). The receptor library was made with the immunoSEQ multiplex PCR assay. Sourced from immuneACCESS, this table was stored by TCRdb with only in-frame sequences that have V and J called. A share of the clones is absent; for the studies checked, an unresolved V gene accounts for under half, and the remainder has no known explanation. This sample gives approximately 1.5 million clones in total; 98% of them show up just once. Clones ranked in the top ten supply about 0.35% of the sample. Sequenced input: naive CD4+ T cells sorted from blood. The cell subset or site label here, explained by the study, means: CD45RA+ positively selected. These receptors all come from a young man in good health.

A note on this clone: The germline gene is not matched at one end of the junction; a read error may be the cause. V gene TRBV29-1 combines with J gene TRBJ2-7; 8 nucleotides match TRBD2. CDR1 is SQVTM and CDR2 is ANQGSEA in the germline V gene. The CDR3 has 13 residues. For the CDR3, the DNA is TGCAGCGCTGAACGAGCGGGAGCGGGAGAGCAGTACTTC. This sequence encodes CSAERAGAGEQYF.

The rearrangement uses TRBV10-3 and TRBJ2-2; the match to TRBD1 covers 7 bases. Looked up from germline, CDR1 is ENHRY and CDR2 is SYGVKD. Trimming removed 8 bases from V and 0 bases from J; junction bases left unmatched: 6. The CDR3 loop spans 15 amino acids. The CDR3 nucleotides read TGTGCCATCTTGAAGACAGGGTCGAACACCGGGGAGCTGTTTTTT. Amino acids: CAILKTGSNTGELFF.

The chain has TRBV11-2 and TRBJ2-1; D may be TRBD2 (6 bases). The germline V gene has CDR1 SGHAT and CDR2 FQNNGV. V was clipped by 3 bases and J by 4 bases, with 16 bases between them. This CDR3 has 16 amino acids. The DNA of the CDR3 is TGTGCCAGCAGCTTGCGGGGTAGCGCGCAGTACAATGAGCAGTTCTTC. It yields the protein CASSLRGSAQYNEQFF.

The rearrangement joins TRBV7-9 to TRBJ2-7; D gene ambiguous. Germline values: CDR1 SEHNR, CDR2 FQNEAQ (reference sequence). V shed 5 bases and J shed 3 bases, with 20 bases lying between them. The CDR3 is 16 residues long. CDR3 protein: CASSTLKGDSFYEQYF. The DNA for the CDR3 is TGTGCCAGCAGCACACTCAAGGGTGACTCGTTCTACGAGCAGTACTTC.

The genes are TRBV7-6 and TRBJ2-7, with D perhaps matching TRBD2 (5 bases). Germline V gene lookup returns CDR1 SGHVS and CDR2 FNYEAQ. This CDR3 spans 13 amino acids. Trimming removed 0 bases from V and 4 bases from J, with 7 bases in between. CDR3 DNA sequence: TGTGCCAGCAGCTTAGCGGAGGATTACGAGCAGTACTTC. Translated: CASSLAEDYEQYF.

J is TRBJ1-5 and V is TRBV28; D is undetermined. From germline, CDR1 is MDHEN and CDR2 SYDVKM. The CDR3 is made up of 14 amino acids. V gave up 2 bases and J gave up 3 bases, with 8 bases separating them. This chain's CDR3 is CASSLRRDNQPQHF. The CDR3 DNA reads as TGTGCCAGCAGTTTACGGCGGGACAATCAGCCCCAGCATTTT.

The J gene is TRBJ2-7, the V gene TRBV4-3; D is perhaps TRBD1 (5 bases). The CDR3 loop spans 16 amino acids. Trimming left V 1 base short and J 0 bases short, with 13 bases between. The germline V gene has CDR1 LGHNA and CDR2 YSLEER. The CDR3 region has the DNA TGCGCCAGCAGCCAAGGCCAACAGGCTACCTCCTACGAGCAGTACTTC. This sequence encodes CASSQGQQATSYEQYF.

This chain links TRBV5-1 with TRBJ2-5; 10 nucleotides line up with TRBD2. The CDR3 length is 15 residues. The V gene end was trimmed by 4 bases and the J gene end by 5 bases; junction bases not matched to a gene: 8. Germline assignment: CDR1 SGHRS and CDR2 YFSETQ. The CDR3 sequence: CASSRFLAGVETQYF. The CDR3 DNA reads TGCGCCAGCAGCCGGTTTCTAGCGGGAGTTGAGACCCAGTACTTC.

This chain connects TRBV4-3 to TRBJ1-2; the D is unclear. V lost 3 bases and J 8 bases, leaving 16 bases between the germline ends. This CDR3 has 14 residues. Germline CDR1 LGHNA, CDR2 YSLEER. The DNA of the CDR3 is TGCGCCAGCAGCCAGGGTGCGGGAGATGGGGGCTACACCTTC. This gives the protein CASSQGAGDGGYTF.

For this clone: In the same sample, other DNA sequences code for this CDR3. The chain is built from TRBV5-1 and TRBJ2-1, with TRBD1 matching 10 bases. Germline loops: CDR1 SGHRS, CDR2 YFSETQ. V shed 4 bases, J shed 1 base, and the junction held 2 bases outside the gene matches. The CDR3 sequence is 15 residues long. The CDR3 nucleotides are TGCGCCAGCAGCCTGGGACAGGGGTCCTACAATGAGCAGTTCTTC. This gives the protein CASSLGQGSYNEQFF.

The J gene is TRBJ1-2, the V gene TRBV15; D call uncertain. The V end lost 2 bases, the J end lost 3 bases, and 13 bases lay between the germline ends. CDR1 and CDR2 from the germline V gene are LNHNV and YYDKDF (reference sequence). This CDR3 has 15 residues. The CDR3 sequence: CATSRNLPEDYGYTF. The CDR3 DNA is TGTGCCACCAGCAGAAACCTTCCCGAGGACTATGGCTACACCTTC.

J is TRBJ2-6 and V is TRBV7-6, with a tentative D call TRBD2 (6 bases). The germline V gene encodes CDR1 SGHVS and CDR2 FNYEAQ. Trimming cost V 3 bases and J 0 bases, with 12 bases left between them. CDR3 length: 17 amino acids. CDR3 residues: CASSFGGGASGANVLTF. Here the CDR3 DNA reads TGTGCCAGCAGCTTCGGGGGAGGTGCCTCTGGGGCCAACGTCCTGACTTTC.

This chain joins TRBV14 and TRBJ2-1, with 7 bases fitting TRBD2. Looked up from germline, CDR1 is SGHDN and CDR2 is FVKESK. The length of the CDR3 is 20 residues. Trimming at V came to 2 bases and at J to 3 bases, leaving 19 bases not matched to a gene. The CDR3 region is CASSQNPGRVWASGYNEQFF. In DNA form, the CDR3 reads TGTGCCAGCAGCCAAAACCCCGGCAGGGTGTGGGCTAGCGGCTACAATGAGCAGTTCTTC.

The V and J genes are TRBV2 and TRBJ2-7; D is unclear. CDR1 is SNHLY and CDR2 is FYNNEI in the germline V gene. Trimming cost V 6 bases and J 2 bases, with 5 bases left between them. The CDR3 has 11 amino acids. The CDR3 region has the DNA TGTGCCAGCAGCAAGACCTACGAGCAGTACTTC. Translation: CASSKTYEQYF.

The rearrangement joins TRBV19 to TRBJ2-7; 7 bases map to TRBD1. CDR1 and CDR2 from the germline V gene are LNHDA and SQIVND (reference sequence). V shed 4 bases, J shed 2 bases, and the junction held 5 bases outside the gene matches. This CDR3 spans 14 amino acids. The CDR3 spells CASSTYRGPYEQYF. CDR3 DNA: TGTGCCAGTAGTACATACAGGGGACCCTACGAGCAGTACTTC.

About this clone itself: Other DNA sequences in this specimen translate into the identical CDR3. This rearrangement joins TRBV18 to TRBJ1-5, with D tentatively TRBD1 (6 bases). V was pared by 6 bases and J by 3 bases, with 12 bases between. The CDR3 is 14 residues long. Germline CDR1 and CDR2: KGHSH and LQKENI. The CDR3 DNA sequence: TGTGCCAGCTCGCCCACAGGGCCCAATCAGCCCCAGCATTTT. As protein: CASSPTGPNQPQHF.

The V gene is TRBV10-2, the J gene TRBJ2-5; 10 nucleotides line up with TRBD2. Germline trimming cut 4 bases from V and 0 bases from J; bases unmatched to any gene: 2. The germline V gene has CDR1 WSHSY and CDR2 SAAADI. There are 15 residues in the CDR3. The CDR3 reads CASSVLAGNQETQYF. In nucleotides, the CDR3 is TGCGCCAGCAGTGTACTAGCGGGGAACCAAGAGACCCAGTACTTC.

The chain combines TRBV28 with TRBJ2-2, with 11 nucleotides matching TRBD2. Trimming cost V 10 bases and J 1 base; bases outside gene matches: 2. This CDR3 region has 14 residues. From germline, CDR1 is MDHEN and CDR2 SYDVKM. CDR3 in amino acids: CATGTSGNTGELFF. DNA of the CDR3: TGTGCCACCGGGACTAGCGGGAACACCGGGGAGCTGTTTTTT.

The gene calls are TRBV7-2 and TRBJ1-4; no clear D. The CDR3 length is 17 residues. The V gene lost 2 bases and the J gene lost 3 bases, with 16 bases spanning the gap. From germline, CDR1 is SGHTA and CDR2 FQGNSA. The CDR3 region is CASSLRANSPPNEKLFF. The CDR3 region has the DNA TGTGCCAGCAGCTTAAGGGCGAACTCGCCACCTAATGAAAAACTGTTTTTT.

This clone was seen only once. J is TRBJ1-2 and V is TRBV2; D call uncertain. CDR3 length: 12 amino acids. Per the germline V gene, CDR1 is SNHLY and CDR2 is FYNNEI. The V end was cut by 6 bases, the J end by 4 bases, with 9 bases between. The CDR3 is CASSSSTYGYTF. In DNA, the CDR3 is TGTGCCAGCAGCTCCTCCACCTATGGCTACACCTTC.

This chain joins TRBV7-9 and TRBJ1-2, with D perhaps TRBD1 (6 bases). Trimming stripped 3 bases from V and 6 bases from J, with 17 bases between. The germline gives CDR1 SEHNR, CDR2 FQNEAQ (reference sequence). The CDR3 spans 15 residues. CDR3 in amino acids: CASSFQPGQDHGYTF. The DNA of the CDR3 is TGTGCCAGCAGCTTCCAACCGGGACAAGATCATGGCTACACCTTC.

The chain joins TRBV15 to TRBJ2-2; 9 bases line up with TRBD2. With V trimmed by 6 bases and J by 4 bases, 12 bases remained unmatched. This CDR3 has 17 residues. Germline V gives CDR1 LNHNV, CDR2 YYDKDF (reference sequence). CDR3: CATRSGAGGPGTGELFF. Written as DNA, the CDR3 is TGTGCCACCAGAAGTGGGGCGGGAGGGCCTGGCACCGGGGAGCTGTTTTTT.

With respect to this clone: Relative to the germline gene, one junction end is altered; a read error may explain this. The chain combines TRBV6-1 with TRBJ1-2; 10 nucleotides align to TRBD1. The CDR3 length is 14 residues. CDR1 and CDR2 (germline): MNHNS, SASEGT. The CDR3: CASREGGQGNGYTF. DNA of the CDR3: TGTGCCAGCAGAGAAGGGGGACAGGGGAATGGCTACACCTTC.

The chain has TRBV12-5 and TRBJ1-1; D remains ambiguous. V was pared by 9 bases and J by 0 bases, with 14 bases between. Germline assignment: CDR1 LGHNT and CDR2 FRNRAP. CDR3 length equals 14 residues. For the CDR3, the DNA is TGTGCTAGGACGGGCGTGGGGTTGAACACTGAAGCTTTCTTT. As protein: CARTGVGLNTEAFF.

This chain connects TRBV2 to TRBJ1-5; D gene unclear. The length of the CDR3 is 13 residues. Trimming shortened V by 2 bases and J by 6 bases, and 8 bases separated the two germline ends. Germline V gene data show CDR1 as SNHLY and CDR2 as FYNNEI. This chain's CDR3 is CASSEWSVQPQHF. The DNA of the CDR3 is TGTGCCAGCAGTGAATGGTCGGTTCAGCCCCAGCATTTT.

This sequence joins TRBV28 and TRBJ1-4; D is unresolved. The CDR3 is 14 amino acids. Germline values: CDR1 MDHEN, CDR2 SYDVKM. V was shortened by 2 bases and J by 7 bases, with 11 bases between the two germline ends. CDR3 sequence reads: CASSLTGSFEKLFF. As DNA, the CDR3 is TGTGCCAGCAGTTTAACGGGGAGTTTTGAAAAACTGTTTTTT.